This TCR beta chain was sequenced during a study of regulatory T cells in long-lasting Graves disease (dated by TCRdb to the early 2020s). Notes on the research overall: Persistent Graves' disease was defined as antithyroid drug treatment for over 5 years with persistently positive TSH receptor autoantibodies. Patients with persistent Graves' disease were compared with patients with newly diagnosed Graves' disease using TCR sequencing and RNA sequencing of peripheral blood. A total of roughly 33 samples were covered by TCR sequencing, comprising 13 persistent and roughly 20 newly diagnosed Graves' disease patients. The study took place in China and was registered as a clinical trial. On average, persistent Graves' disease patients in the clinical cohort had been on antithyroid drugs for approximately 10 years. Study-wide conclusions, independent of this receptor: The authors acknowledged the small sample size as a limitation that may reduce accuracy. Sequencing and analysis were limited to the TCR beta chain. Persistent patients shared more public clonotypes among themselves (approximately 2,500) than newly diagnosed patients did (nearly 1,000). Persistent Graves' disease patients showed lower TCR Shannon entropy and fewer highly expanded clones than newly diagnosed patients, suggesting clonal expansion. Because the primary lesion, thyroid tissue, could not be accessed, the study looked at peripheral blood alone.

Many counts were recorded for this clonotype. Its recognized antigen is unknown. Base qualities are not provided; no much larger clone lies one nucleotide away. The library relied on multiplex PCR. The run used an Illumina HiSeq 4000. CDR3 regions were amplified by Arm-PCR with iRepertoire HTBI primers to construct TCR beta libraries. Before sequencing, the PCR products underwent gel purification. As for how the authors treated the data: Gene usage analysis of CDR3 amino acid clonotypes relied on the roughly 60 TRBV and 12 to 15 TRBJ segments identified across samples. COPE and FqMerger were used to merge filtered high-quality paired reads into contigs. BLAST was used to align contigs to IMGT TRBV, TRBD and TRBJ reference genes, and CDR3 was defined according to IMGT. Any clonotype with a frequency above 0.1% was counted as a highly expanded clone. Repertoire diversity was measured by Shannon entropy, and V-J evenness by the Gini coefficient. A clonotype found in more than one individual was treated as public. TCRdb cleaned the public reads at Q25 with fastp, built clones with MiXCR and kept in-frame beta chains. Rows with a matching CDR3 protein are joined into one entry that keeps the most common DNA and genes. The V and J calls follow TCRdb's processing rather than the paper's. Present in this sample are some 430,000 distinct CDR3 sequences, roughly a fifth of which were seen just once. Roughly 7% of the sample rests with the top ten.

Sample time point, as interpreted from the label and publication: persistent/refractory GD, antithyroid drugs over 5 years with positive TRAb. For both TCR sequencing and RNA sequencing, RNA was extracted from PBMCs in TRIzol. Graves' disease was diagnosed according to American Thyroid Association guidelines. Patients were recruited from an endocrinology department in Xi'an, China. Each patient gave around 9 milliliters of peripheral blood, collected in an EDTA anticoagulant tube. Ficoll Paque Plus density gradient separation was used to isolate PBMCs, and no further T cell sorting was done. An Agilent 2100 Bioanalyzer and agarose gel were used to check RNA quality, and a NanoDrop 2000 was used to measure RNA concentration. The origin of this receptor is a female donor with Graves disease. The source was peripheral blood mononuclear cells (PBMCs), collected when the disease was refractory, from a patient treated with antithyroid drugs.

The CDR3 region reads CATSVDRGGASSYEQYF. Here is the DNA: TGTGCCACCAGCGTCGATCGTGGGGGGGCGAGCTCCTACGAGCAGTACTTC. The rearranged chain carries TRBV15 and TRBJ2-7; the D region possibly corresponds to TRBD2 (7 bases align). The CDR3, from cysteine to phenylalanine, totals 17 residues. The kept DNA is CDR3 alone, 51 bases in frame from the first base. Trimming removed 5 bases from V and 0 bases from J, leaving 20 bases between the germline ends. Reading the germline V gene (reference sequence) gives CDR1 LNHNV and CDR2 YYDKDF.